The TCR beta chain described here comes from a study of regulatory T cells in long-lasting Graves disease. iRepertoire HTBI primers and Arm-PCR of CDR3 regions built TCR beta libraries. TCRdb re-analysed the multiplex PCR reads in MiXCR, keeping a single row per CDR3 protein. The sample lists over 500,000 distinct CDR3 sequences, roughly 15% occurring once. Stated time point: newly diagnosed GD, antithyroid drugs for less than 3 months. Researchers made the TCR library from RNA that was extracted from PBMCs. It was American Thyroid Association guidelines that determined Graves' disease diagnosis. This CDR3 comprises 14 residues. Germline loops: CDR1 MNHEY, CDR2 SMNVEV (reference sequence). The ends lost 3 bases at V and 5 bases at J; junction bases unmatched: 6. This clonotype was detected many times. The antigen is undetermined. Overall study results and limits: Persistent disease preferred TRBV28, TRBJ1-2 and TRBJ2-5.

These data also formed part of another study, on T cells in Graves' hyperthyroidism and ophthalmopathy. That report notes: Researchers ran a first-round RT-PCR on the TCR CDR3 using the HTBI primer set. Stable hyperthyroidism and ophthalmopathy were separated using 13 V-J signatures.

Sample: peripheral blood mononuclear cells (PBMCs), taken at new diagnosis, from a patient treated with antithyroid drugs. The sequence derives from a young woman with Graves disease. V gene TRBV27 combines with J gene TRBJ1-2, with TRBD1 matching 7 bases. Here the CDR3 DNA reads TGTGCCAGCAGTTTTGGGAGCAGGGGGTATGGCTACACCTTC. As protein: CASSFGSRGYGYTF.